The present entry profiles one T cell receptor (beta chain) with its context. cDNA came from roughly 0.5 to 1 ug RNA primed by random hexamers. TCRdb fed the immunoSEQ multiplex PCR reads into MiXCR, producing one record per CDR3 protein. This table holds around 130,000 distinct CDR3 sequences, 80% to 85% found once. The sample originates from a study of CD8 T cells in Susac syndrome. The CDR3 has 16 amino acids. Germline lookup yields CDR1 SGHDN and CDR2 FVKESK. The V gene end was trimmed by 5 bases and the J gene end by 1 base; junction bases not matched to a gene: 7. Sample: CD8+ T cells from PBMCs. This sequence originates from a human donor with multiple sclerosis. The chain has TRBV14 and TRBJ1-3; 8 nucleotides match TRBD1. CDR3 loop: CASSWDRPRSGNTIYF. CDR3 bases: TGTGCCAGCAGCTGGGACAGGCCCAGGTCTGGAAACACCATATATTTT. The variable domain in full, completed from reference TRBV14 and TRBJ1-3, reads EAGVTQFPSHSVIEKGQTVTLRCDPISGHDNLYWYRRVMGKEIKFLLHFVKESKQDESGMPNNRFLAERTGGTYSTLKVQPAELEDSGVYFCASSWDRPRSGNTIYFGEGSWLTVV.